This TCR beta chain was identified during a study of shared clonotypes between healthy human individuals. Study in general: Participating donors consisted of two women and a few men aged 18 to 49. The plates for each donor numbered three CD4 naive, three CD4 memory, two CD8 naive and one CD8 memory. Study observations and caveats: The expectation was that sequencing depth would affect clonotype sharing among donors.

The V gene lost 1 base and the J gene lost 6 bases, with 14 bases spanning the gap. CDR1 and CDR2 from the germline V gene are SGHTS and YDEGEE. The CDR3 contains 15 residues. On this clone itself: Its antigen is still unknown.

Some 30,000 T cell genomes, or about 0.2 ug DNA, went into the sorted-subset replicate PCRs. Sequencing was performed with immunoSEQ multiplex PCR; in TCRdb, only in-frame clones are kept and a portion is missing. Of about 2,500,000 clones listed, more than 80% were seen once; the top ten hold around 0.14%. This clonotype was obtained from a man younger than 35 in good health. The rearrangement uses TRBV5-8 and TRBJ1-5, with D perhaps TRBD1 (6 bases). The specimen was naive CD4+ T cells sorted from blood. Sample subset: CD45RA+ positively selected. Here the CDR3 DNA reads TGTGCCAGCAGCTTGTGGCAGGGGAGCGTTCAGCCCCAGCATTTT. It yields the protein CASSLWQGSVQPQHF.